These 28 T cell receptor beta chains were all obtained from the same sample, sequenced in a study of human T cells and chemical hapten exposure. TCRdb analysed the RACE reads with MiXCR anew, one entry per CDR3 protein. The data contain over 45,000 distinct CDR3 sequences, over 3.5% of them singletons. As to time point: healthy volunteer bleed at 2 weeks. The starting material, unfractionated whole blood, was used for total RNA extraction. Sequenced sample: whole blood. The receptors were sampled from a female donor in good health. Some clones in this sample may be carry-over from other donors' samples.

This clonotype is classed as medium-sized. This sequence joins TRBV29-1 and TRBJ1-4, with D unclear. V shed 7 bases and J shed 0 bases, with 6 bases lying between them. Looked up from germline, CDR1 is SQVTM and CDR2 is ANQGSEA. The CDR3 extends over 12 amino acids. DNA for the CDR3: TGCAGCGCGATCACAACTAATGAAAAACTGTTTTTT. This sequence encodes CSAITTNEKLFF. Full variable domain (rest looked up from reference TRBV29-1 and TRBJ1-4): SAVISQKPSRDICQRGTSLTIQCQVDSQVTMMFWYRQQPGQSLTLIATANQGSEATYESGFVIDKFPISRPNLTFSTLTVSNMSPEDSSIYLCSAITTNEKLFFGSGTQLSVL.

This clonotype has only a few counts. The rearrangement uses TRBV12-3 or TRBV12-4 and TRBJ1-4; D is undetermined. V was pared by 6 bases and J by 4 bases, with 15 bases between. This CDR3 is 15 amino acids long. The CDR3 bases are TGTGCCAGCAGGGTGGCGACGGGCTTTAATGAAAAACTGTTTTTT. Its translation is CASRVATGFNEKLFF.

V usage is TRBV5-4 and J usage is TRBJ1-2, with D unclear. The CDR3 is made up of 16 amino acids. The V gene's germline CDR1 is SGHNT and CDR2 YYREEE (reference sequence). V was trimmed by 0 bases and J by 0 bases, leaving 12 bases between them. As DNA, the CDR3 is TGTGCCAGCAGCTTGGCCCCCAGACACTCTAACTATGGCTACACCTTC. It yields the protein CASSLAPRHSNYGYTF.

This clonotype has a count of ten or more. The CDR3 is CSARDPFGTGVSPSNQPQHF. Written as DNA, the CDR3 is TGCAGTGCTAGAGATCCTTTCGGGACAGGGGTTTCCCCAAGCAATCAGCCCCAGCATTTT. The chain is built from TRBV20-1 and TRBJ1-5; 10 bases align to TRBD1. Germline V CDR1 and CDR2: DFQATT, SNEGSKA (reference sequence). V gave up 0 bases and J gave up 1 base; unmatched junction bases: 15. The CDR3 runs to 20 residues.

This clonotype was found once. The rearrangement joins TRBV7-9 to TRBJ1-4; no clear D. This CDR3 spans 15 amino acids. The germline V gene encodes CDR1 SEHNR and CDR2 FQNEAQ (reference sequence). The V end was cut by 2 bases, the J end by 4 bases, with 11 bases between. The CDR3 protein is CASSLMNSINEKLFF. The DNA for the CDR3 is TGTGCCAGCAGCTTAATGAACAGCATTAATGAAAAACTGTTTTTT. The entire variable domain, with the rest obtained from reference TRBV7-9 and TRBJ1-4, is as follows: DTGVSQNPRHKITKRGQNVTFRCDPISEHNRLYWYRQTLGQGPEFLTYFQNEAQLEKSRLLSDRFSAERPKGSFSTLEIQRTEQGDSAMYLCASSLMNSINEKLFFGSGTQLSVL.

About this clonotype itself: This may come from a read error, since a much larger clone is one base off. This chain uses TRBV7-3 with TRBJ2-7, with TRBD1 as a possible D gene (6 bases). Trimming removed 2 bases from V and 2 bases from J, with 10 bases in between. The germline V gene has CDR1 SGHTA and CDR2 FQGTGA. The CDR3 extends over 14 amino acids. As DNA, the CDR3 is TGTGCCAGCAGCTTACAGGGGTTTCCCTACGAGCAGTACTTC. Amino acids: CASSLQGFPYEQYF.

This clonotype was seen ten or more times. The V call is TRBV12-3 or TRBV12-4, the J call TRBJ1-1; possible D gene TRBD1, 5 bases. The CDR3 covers 14 residues. Trimming cost V 3 bases and J 10 bases, with 18 bases left between them. In nucleotides, the CDR3 is TGTGCCAGCAGTTTCCTGGGCCGGATTAGGGGAGCTTTCTTT. It yields the protein CASSFLGRIRGAFF.

In its sample, this clonotype was seen many times. This chain connects TRBV10-3 to TRBJ2-7; D may be TRBD1 (5 bases). The germline CDR1 and CDR2 sequences are ENHRY and SYGVKD. Trimming cost V 5 bases and J 2 bases, with 10 bases left between them. This CDR3 has 13 amino acids. CDR3: CAISRDRTYEQYF. For the CDR3, the DNA is TGTGCCATCAGTAGAGACAGAACCTACGAGCAGTACTTC.

This clonotype was recorded at least ten times. The chain carries TRBV4-2 and TRBJ1-6; 9 bases map to TRBD1. J gave up 7 bases and V 5 bases, and 3 bases lay outside the gene matches. CDR3 size: 14 residues. Looked up from germline, CDR1 is LGHNA and CDR2 is YNFKEQ. In nucleotides, the CDR3 is TGTGCCAGCAGCTCCGACAGGGGGAATTCACCCCTCCACTTT. This sequence encodes CASSSDRGNSPLHF.

This clonotype was counted ten times or more. This chain uses TRBV12-3 or TRBV12-4 with TRBJ2-7; D not resolved. There are 11 residues in the CDR3. The V end was cut by 4 bases, the J end by 6 bases, with 7 bases between. The CDR3 loop reads CASSSPGEQYF. Here the CDR3 DNA reads TGTGCCAGCAGTTCCCCCGGCGAGCAGTACTTC.

This clonotype has more than one count but fewer than ten. The rearrangement links TRBV12-3 or TRBV12-4 to TRBJ2-1; D is ambiguous. V lost 7 bases and J 7 bases, leaving 23 bases between the germline ends. This CDR3 has 16 amino acids. CDR3 amino acids: CASTILSSIVGNEQFF. The CDR3, as DNA: TGTGCCAGCACCATCTTGAGCAGCATAGTCGGGAATGAGCAGTTCTTC.

J is TRBJ1-6 and V is TRBV12-3 or TRBV12-4; 7 nucleotides align to TRBD1. This CDR3 has 15 amino acids. The V gene end was trimmed by 6 bases and the J gene end by 3 bases; junction bases not matched to a gene: 5. The CDR3 is CASSQTGDYNSPLHF. In DNA form, the CDR3 reads TGTGCCAGCAGCCAAACAGGGGACTATAATTCACCCCTCCACTTT.

The chain uses TRBV5-4 and TRBJ1-2, with 8 bases identical to TRBD1. Germline CDR1 is SGHNT and CDR2 is YYREEE (reference sequence). The CDR3 is made up of 13 amino acids. V was clipped by 2 bases and J by 5 bases; unmatched bases: 2. DNA of the CDR3: TGTGCCAGCAGCTTTGGACAGGGATATGGCTACACCTTC. This sequence encodes CASSFGQGYGYTF.

This clonotype was seen many times. The V call is TRBV4-3, the J call TRBJ2-1; maybe TRBD2 (7 bases). V was trimmed by 3 bases and J by 3 bases, leaving 15 bases between them. Germline CDR1 LGHNA, CDR2 YSLEER. CDR3 size: 16 residues. CDR3 nucleotides: TGCGCCAGCAGCCAGTCTAGGGGGGGGGACTACAATGAGCAGTTCTTC. Its translation: CASSQSRGGDYNEQFF.

This clonotype occurred many times. The chain uses TRBV7-9 and TRBJ1-2; TRBD1 might be the D (6 bases). V gave up 3 bases and J gave up 4 bases, with 15 bases separating them. CDR3 length: 15 residues. In germline, CDR1 is SEHNR, CDR2 FQNEAQ (reference sequence). As DNA, the CDR3 is TGTGCCAGCAGCTTGGCAGGGGACTATGGCTATGGCTACACCTTC. Translated, it gives CASSLAGDYGYGYTF. Full variable domain (missing parts from reference TRBV7-9 and TRBJ1-2): DTGVSQNPRHKITKRGQNVTFRCDPISEHNRLYWYRQTLGQGPEFLTYFQNEAQLEKSRLLSDRFSAERPKGSFSTLEIQRTEQGDSAMYLCASSLAGDYGYGYTFGSGTRLTVV.

This clonotype was observed at least ten times. CDR3 coding DNA: TGCAGTGCTAGAGATCCGCGGGGCCAAGAGACCCAGTACTTC. Its translation: CSARDPRGQETQYF. The chain links TRBV20-1 to TRBJ2-5, with D perhaps TRBD2 (6 bases). Trimming took 0 bases from V and 1 from J, leaving 9 bases between them. Germline-derived CDR1 and CDR2 are DFQATT and SNEGSKA (reference sequence). The CDR3 length is 14 residues.

The table lists this clonotype with many counts. J is TRBJ1-1 and V is TRBV2; perhaps TRBD1 as D (5 bases). Germline loops: CDR1 SNHLY, CDR2 FYNNEI. This CDR3 region has 14 residues. V shed 5 bases and J shed 0 bases, with 10 bases lying between them. The CDR3 sequence: CASSLGGMNTEAFF. For the CDR3, the DNA is TGTGCCAGCAGTTTGGGGGGGATGAACACTGAAGCTTTCTTT.

At least ten counts were recorded for this clonotype. This chain uses TRBV10-3 with TRBJ1-6; D uncertain. The CDR3 spans 15 residues. From germline, CDR1 is ENHRY and CDR2 SYGVKD. The germline V and J ends were trimmed by 2 bases and 4 bases, with 9 bases remaining between them. The CDR3 is CAISENAGYNSPLHF. CDR3 sequence (DNA): TGTGCCATCAGTGAGAACGCGGGTTATAATTCACCCCTCCACTTT.

This clonotype was seen at least ten times. The rearrangement uses TRBV21-1 and TRBJ1-4; the D call in the table, TRBD1, was not verified against the DNA. TRBV21-1 is a known pseudogene. This CDR3 is built from 16 residues. The CDR3 bases are TGTGCCAGCAGCAAAAGGGGATCGGAAAAGAATGAAAAACTGTTTTTT. As protein: CASSKRGSEKNEKLFF.

This clonotype occurred many times. The chain has TRBV20-1 and TRBJ1-5; the D gene is possibly TRBD1 (6 bases). Trimming stripped 6 bases from V and 6 bases from J, with 12 bases between. The CDR3 contains 12 residues. The germline CDR1 and CDR2 sequences are DFQATT and SNEGSKA (reference sequence). Here the CDR3 reads CSAGGAGQPQHF. The CDR3 DNA is TGCAGTGCCGGGGGCGCCGGTCAGCCCCAGCATTTT.

This clonotype was picked up many times. The rearrangement joins TRBV6-6 to TRBJ2-3; maybe TRBD2 (5 bases). The V gene's germline CDR1 is MNHNY and CDR2 SVGAGI (reference sequence). The CDR3 totals 12 residues. V was pared by 8 bases and J by 8 bases, with 14 bases between. The CDR3 loop is CASEVMGSTQYF. The CDR3 nucleotides are TGTGCCAGCGAAGTAATGGGGAGTACGCAGTATTTT.

There are many counts of this clonotype. V and J are TRBV7-9 and TRBJ1-2; 11 bases align to TRBD1. Germline values: CDR1 SEHNR, CDR2 FQNEAQ (reference sequence). The V gene end was trimmed by 4 bases and the J gene end by 6 bases; junction bases not matched to a gene: 1. The CDR3 sequence is 13 residues long. CDR3: CASSWTGGNGYTF. In nucleotides, the CDR3 is TGTGCCAGCAGCTGGACAGGGGGCAATGGCTACACCTTC.

At least ten counts were recorded for this clonotype. The gene calls are TRBV12-3 or TRBV12-4 and TRBJ2-7; tentative D call: TRBD1 (6 bases). The ends were cut back, 6 bases at V and 2 bases at J, with 14 bases in the middle. The CDR3 totals 14 residues. The CDR3 region is CASSSGQYPYEQYF. CDR3 nucleotide sequence: TGTGCCAGCAGCTCCGGACAGTATCCCTACGAGCAGTACTTC.

This clonotype was seen a handful of times. This rearrangement joins TRBV7-3 to TRBJ2-6, with 7 bases aligning to TRBD1. The V gene end was trimmed by 4 bases and the J gene end by 1 base; junction bases not matched to a gene: 10. Germline V gene data show CDR1 as SGHTA and CDR2 as FQGTGA. This CDR3 is built from 18 residues. CDR3: CASSSHRDSLSGANVLTF. CDR3 DNA: TGTGCCAGCAGCTCGCACCGGGACAGTCTTTCTGGGGCCAACGTCCTGACTTTC.

This clonotype was detected many times. V gene TRBV6-1 combines with J gene TRBJ2-3, with unresolved D. The V gene's germline CDR1 is MNHNS and CDR2 SASEGT. This CDR3 has 13 residues. V was pared by 4 bases and J by 6 bases, with 11 bases between. In DNA form, the CDR3 reads TGTGCCAGCAGTGGTCTAGGAATCGATACGCAGTATTTT. Protein product: CASSGLGIDTQYF.

The table lists this clonotype with many counts. The chain carries TRBV20-1 and TRBJ2-1; TRBD1 aligns across 8 bases. Germline trimming cut 0 bases from V and 9 bases from J; bases unmatched to any gene: 7. CDR3 length: 14 residues. Germline assignment: CDR1 DFQATT and CDR2 SNEGSKA (reference sequence). The CDR3 region has the DNA TGCAGTGCTAGAGATTGGACAGGGTGGGGTGAGCAGTTCTTC. This gives the protein CSARDWTGWGEQFF.

This clonotype came up many times. The chain employs TRBV18 and TRBJ2-7; D may be TRBD1 (6 bases). Germline V gene lookup returns CDR1 KGHSH and CDR2 LQKENI. V was shortened by 4 bases and J by 2 bases, with 9 bases between the two germline ends. The length of the CDR3 is 13 residues. The CDR3: CASSLTGTYEQYF. In DNA form, the CDR3 reads TGTGCCAGCTCACTTACAGGGACCTACGAGCAGTACTTC.

This clonotype was seen repeatedly, ten times or more. This chain links TRBV5-6 with TRBJ1-5; D unclear. V gave up 0 bases and J gave up 8 bases, with 12 bases separating them. Per germline, CDR1 SGHDT and CDR2 YYEEEE. This CDR3 comprises 14 residues. The DNA of the CDR3 is TGTGCCAGCAGCTTGGGAGGGCGAGGCAAGCCCCAGCATTTT. Its translation is CASSLGGRGKPQHF.